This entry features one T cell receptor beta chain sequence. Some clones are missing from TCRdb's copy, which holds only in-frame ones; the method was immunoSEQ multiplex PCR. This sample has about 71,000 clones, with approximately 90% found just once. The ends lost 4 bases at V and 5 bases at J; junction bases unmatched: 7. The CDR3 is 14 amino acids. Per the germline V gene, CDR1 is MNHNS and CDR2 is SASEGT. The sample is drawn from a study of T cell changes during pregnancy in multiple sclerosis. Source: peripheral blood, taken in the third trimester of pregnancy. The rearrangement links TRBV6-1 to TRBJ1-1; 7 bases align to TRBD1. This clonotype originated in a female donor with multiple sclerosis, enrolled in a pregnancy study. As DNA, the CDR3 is TGTGCCAGCAGTGCGACAGGGTTGGGGACTGAAGCTTTCTTT. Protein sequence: CASSATGLGTEAFF.